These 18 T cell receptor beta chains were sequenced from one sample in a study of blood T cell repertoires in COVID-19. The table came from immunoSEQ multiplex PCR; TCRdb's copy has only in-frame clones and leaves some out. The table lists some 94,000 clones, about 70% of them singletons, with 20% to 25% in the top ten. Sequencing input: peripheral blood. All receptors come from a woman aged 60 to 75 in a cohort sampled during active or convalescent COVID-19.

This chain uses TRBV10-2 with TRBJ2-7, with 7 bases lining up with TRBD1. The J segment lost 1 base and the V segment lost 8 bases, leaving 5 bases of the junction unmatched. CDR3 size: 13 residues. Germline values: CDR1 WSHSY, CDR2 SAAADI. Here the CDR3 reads CASSGQVSYEQYF. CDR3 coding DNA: TGCGCCAGCTCTGGACAGGTATCCTACGAGCAGTACTTC.

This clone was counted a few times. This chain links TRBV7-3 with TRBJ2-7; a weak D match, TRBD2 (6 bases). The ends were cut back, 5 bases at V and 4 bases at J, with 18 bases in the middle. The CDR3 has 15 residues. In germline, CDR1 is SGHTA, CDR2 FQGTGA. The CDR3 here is CASSNAPGEGYEQYF. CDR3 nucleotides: TGTGCCAGCAGCAACGCCCCGGGGGAAGGGTACGAGCAGTACTTC.

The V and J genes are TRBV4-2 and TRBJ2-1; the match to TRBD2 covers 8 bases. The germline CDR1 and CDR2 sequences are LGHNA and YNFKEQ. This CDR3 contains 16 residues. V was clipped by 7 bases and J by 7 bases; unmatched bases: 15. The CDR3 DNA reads TGTGCCAGCAATGGGAACTCGGGGGGGCCTCTGAATGAGCAGTTCTTC. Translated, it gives CASNGNSGGPLNEQFF.

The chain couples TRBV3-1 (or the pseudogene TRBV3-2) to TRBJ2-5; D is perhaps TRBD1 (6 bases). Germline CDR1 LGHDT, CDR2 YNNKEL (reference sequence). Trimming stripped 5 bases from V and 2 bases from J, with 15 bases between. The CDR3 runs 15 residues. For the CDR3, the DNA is TGTGCCAGCAGCAAAACCCGACAGGAACAAGAGACCCAGTACTTC. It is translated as CASSKTRQEQETQYF.

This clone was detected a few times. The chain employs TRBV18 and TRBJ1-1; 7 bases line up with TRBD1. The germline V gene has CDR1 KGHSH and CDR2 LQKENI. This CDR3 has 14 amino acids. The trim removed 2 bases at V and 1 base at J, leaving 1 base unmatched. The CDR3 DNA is TGTGCCAGCTCACCAGAGGGGGCGAACACTGAAGCTTTCTTT. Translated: CASSPEGANTEAFF.

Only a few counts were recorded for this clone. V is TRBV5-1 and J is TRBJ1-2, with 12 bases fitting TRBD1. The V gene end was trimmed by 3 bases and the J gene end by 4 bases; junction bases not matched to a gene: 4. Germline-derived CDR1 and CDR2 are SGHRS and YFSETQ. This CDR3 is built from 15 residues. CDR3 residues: CASSSGQGAIYGYTF. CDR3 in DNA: TGCGCCAGCAGCTCGGGACAGGGGGCGATCTATGGCTACACCTTC.

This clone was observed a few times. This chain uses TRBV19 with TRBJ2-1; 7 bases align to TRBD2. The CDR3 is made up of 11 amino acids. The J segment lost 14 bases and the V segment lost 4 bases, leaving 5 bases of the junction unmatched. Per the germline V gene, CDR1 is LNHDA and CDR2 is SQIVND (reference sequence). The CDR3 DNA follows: TGTGCCAGTAGTAGGCAGGGAGGGAAGTTCTTC. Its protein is CASSRQGGKFF.

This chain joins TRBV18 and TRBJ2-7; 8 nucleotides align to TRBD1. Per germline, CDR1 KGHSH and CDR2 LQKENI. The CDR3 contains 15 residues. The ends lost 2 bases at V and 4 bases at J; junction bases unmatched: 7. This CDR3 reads CASSPSGGASYEQYF. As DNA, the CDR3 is TGTGCCAGCTCACCATCAGGGGGCGCCTCATACGAGCAGTACTTC.

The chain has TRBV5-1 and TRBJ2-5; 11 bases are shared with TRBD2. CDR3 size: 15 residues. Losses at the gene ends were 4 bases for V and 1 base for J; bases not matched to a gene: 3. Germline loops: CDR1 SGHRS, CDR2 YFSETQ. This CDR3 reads CASSPGTSGQETQYF. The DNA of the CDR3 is TGCGCCAGCAGCCCCGGGACTAGCGGCCAAGAGACCCAGTACTTC.

The CDR3 is CASSFGTGDYQPQHF. The CDR3 coding sequence is TGTGCCAGCAGTTTCGGGACAGGGGACTATCAGCCCCAGCATTTT. The chain uses TRBV7-8 and TRBJ1-5; 10 positions match TRBD1. Germline V lookup: CDR1 SGHVS, CDR2 FQNEAQ. The trim removed 6 bases at V and 5 bases at J, leaving 7 bases unmatched. The CDR3 totals 15 residues.

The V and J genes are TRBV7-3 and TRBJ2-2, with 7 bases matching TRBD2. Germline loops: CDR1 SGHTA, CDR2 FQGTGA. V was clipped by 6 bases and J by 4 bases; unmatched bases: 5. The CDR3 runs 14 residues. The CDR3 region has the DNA TGTGCCAGCAGTCCGGGACTACGCACCGGGGAGCTGTTTTTT. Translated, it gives CASSPGLRTGELFF.

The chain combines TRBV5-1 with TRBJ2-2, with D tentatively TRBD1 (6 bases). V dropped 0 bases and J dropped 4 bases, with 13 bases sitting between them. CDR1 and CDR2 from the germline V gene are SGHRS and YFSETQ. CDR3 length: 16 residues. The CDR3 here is CASSLDRVSSTGELFF. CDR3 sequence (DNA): TGCGCCAGCAGCTTGGACAGGGTTTCCTCCACCGGGGAGCTGTTTTTT.

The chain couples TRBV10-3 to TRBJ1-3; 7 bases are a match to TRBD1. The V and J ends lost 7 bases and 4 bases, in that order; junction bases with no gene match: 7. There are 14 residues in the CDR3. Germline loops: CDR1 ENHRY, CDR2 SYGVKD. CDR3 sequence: CAITSTGVGNTIYF. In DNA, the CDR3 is TGTGCCATCACCTCAACAGGGGTCGGAAACACCATATATTTT.

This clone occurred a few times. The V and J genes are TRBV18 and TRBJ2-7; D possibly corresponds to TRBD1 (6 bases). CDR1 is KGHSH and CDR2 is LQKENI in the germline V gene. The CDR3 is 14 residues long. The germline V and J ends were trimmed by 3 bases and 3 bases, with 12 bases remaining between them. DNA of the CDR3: TGTGCCAGCTCACCTTCGTTCAGGGGCTACGAGCAGTACTTC. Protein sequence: CASSPSFRGYEQYF.

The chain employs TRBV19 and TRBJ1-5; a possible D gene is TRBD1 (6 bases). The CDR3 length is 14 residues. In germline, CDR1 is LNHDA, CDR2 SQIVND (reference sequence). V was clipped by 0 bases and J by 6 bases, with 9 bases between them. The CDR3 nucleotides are TGTGCCAGTAGTATAGACAGGGGTGGTCAGCCCCAGCATTTT. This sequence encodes CASSIDRGGQPQHF. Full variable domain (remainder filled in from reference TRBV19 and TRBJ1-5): DGGITQSPKYLFRKEGQNVTLSCEQNLNHDAMYWYRQDPGQGLRLIYYSQIVNDFQKGDIAEGYSVSREKKESFPLTVTSAQKNPTAFYLCASSIDRGGQPQHFGDGTRLSIL.

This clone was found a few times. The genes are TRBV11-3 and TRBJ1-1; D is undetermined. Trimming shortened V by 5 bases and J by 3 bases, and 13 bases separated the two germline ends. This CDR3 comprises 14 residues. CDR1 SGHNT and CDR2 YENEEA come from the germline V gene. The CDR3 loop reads CASSLSGGYTEAFF. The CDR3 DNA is TGTGCCAGCAGCCTTTCGGGAGGATACACTGAAGCTTTCTTT.

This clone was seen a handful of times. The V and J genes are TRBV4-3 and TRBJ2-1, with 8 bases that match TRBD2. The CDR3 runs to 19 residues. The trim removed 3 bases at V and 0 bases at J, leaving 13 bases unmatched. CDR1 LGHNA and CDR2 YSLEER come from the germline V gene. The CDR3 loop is CASSQKARGGTYSYNEQFF. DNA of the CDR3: TGCGCCAGCAGCCAGAAGGCCCGGGGGGGGACATACTCCTACAATGAGCAGTTCTTC.

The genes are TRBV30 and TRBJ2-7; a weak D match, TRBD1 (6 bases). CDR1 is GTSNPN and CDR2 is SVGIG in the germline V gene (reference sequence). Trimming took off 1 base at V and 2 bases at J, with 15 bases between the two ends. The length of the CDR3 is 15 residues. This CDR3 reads CAWSDLSRGPYEQYF. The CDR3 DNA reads TGTGCCTGGAGTGACCTCTCCAGGGGCCCCTACGAGCAGTACTTC.